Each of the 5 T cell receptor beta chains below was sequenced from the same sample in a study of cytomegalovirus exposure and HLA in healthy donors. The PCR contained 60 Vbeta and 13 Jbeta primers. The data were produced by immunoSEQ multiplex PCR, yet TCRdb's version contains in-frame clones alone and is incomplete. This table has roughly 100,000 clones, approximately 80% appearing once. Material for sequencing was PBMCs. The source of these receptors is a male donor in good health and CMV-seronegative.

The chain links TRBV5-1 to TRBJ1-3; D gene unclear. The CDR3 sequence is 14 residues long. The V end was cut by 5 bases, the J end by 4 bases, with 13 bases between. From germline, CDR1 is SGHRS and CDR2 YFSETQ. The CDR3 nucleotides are TGCGCCAGCAGAGCCACAGCGGGAGGAAACACCATATATTTT. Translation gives CASRATAGGNTIYF.

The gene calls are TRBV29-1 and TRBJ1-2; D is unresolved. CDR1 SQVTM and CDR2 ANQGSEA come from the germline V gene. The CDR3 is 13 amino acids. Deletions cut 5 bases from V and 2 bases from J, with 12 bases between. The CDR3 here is CSVQLGGNYGYTF. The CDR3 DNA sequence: TGCAGCGTTCAACTTGGAGGGAACTATGGCTACACCTTC.

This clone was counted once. The CDR3 spells CASSRTELNTGELFF. The CDR3 DNA reads as TGTGCCAGCAGTCGGACAGAACTAAACACCGGGGAGCTGTTTTTT. The V and J genes are TRBV27 and TRBJ2-2; tentative D call: TRBD1 (6 bases). Germline CDR1 is MNHEY and CDR2 is SMNVEV (reference sequence). Trimming stripped 5 bases from V and 2 bases from J, with 12 bases between. The CDR3 length is 15 residues.

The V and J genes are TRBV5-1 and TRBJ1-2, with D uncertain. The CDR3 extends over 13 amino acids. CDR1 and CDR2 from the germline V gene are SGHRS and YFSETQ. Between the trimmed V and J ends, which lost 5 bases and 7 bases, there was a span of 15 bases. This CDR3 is CASSPEGRVGYTF. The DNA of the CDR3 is TGCGCCAGCAGTCCAGAGGGAAGGGTTGGCTACACCTTC.

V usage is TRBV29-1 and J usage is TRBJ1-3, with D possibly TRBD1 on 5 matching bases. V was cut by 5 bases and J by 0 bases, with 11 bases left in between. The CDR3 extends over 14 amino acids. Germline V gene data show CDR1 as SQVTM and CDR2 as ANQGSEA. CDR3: CSVLTDLSGNTIYF. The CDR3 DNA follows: TGCAGCGTTCTGACAGACCTCTCTGGAAACACCATATATTTT.